Presented here are 10 T cell receptor beta chains from one specimen sequenced in a study of shared clonotypes between healthy human individuals. Sequenced by immunoSEQ multiplex PCR; TCRdb stores in-frame clones only, minus some. The sample yields approximately 2.5 million clones, roughly nine tenths seen once. The sequenced sample was naive CD4+ T cells sorted from blood. Subset here: CD45RA+ positively selected. The origin of the receptors is a young man in good health.

The chain joins TRBV19 to TRBJ2-2; 9 bases line up with TRBD2. Germline V gene lookup returns CDR1 LNHDA and CDR2 SQIVND (reference sequence). V was pared by 8 bases and J by 1 base, with 2 bases of the junction left unmatched. The CDR3 length is 14 residues. CDR3 sequence: CASSAGGNTGELFF. The CDR3 bases are TGTGCCAGTTCAGCGGGAGGGAACACCGGGGAGCTGTTTTTT.

This clone showed up just once. V and J are TRBV19 and TRBJ1-2; 7 nucleotides align to TRBD1. Trimming took 3 bases from V and 7 from J; bases not matched to a gene: 5. The CDR3 sequence is 13 residues long. Germline CDR1 reads LNHDA; CDR2 reads SQIVND (reference sequence). DNA for the CDR3: TGTGCCAGTAGTATTATGACAGGGCTTGGCTACACCTTC. Amino acids: CASSIMTGLGYTF.

The chain combines TRBV5-1 with TRBJ2-3, with D unclear. The CDR3 sequence is 12 residues long. V shed 4 bases and J shed 5 bases, with 8 bases lying between them. Per the germline V gene, CDR1 is SGHRS and CDR2 is YFSETQ. CDR3 nucleotides: TGCGCCAGCAGCCGGAGTAGAGATACGCAGTATTTT. This encodes CASSRSRDTQYF.

Regarding this clone: The same CDR3 also results from other DNA sequences found in this sample. In DNA form, the CDR3 reads TGTGCCAGCAGTACTCAGGGTGGATCCTACGAGCAGTACTTC. It yields the protein CASSTQGGSYEQYF. The chain joins TRBV7-2 to TRBJ2-7; D is perhaps TRBD1 (5 bases). The CDR3 spans 14 residues. The V end was cut by 6 bases, the J end by 1 base, with 13 bases between. The germline V gene has CDR1 SGHTA and CDR2 FQGNSA.

Turning to this clone: This CDR3 is also generated by other DNA sequences in the sample. The V gene is TRBV19, the J gene TRBJ1-4; D is perhaps TRBD1 (5 bases). This CDR3 comprises 14 residues. Germline V lookup: CDR1 LNHDA, CDR2 SQIVND (reference sequence). V dropped 1 base and J dropped 8 bases, with 11 bases sitting between them. The CDR3: CASSIGGLGEKLFF. DNA for the CDR3: TGTGCCAGTAGTATAGGGGGCTTGGGAGAAAAACTGTTTTTT. Based on the CDR3 plus reference TRBV19 and TRBJ1-4, the full variable domain is DGGITQSPKYLFRKEGQNVTLSCEQNLNHDAMYWYRQDPGQGLRLIYYSQIVNDFQKGDIAEGYSVSREKKESFPLTVTSAQKNPTAFYLCASSIGGLGEKLFFGSGTQLSVL.

The sample holds one count of this clone. The chain has TRBV7-6 and TRBJ2-1; 9 bases are a match to TRBD2. The CDR3 has 15 amino acids. Germline V gives CDR1 SGHVS, CDR2 FNYEAQ. Trimming cost V 1 base and J 8 bases; bases outside gene matches: 6. The CDR3 coding sequence is TGTGCCAGCAGCTTAGGGGCTAGCGGGATGGATGAGCAGTTCTTC. It codes for CASSLGASGMDEQFF.

In regard to this clone: Other DNA sequences within the sample encode an identical CDR3. This sequence joins TRBV2 and TRBJ1-5; the D is unclear. Trimming stripped 5 bases from V and 5 bases from J, with 4 bases between. Per germline, CDR1 SNHLY and CDR2 FYNNEI. The CDR3 is 11 residues long. The CDR3 region has the DNA TGTGCCAGCAGTTTGGATCAGCCCCAGCATTTT. It encodes CASSLDQPQHF. The full variable domain, in which reference TRBV2 and TRBJ1-5 provide the parts outside the CDR3, is EPEVTQTPSHQVTQMGQEVILRCVPISNHLYFYWYRQILGQKVEFLVSFYNNEISEKSEIFDDQFSVERPDGSNFTLKIRSTKLEDSAMYFCASSLDQPQHFGDGTRLSIL.

The CDR3 loop is CASSSWASRSPTDTQYF. DNA of the CDR3: TGTGCCAGTAGTTCTTGGGCTAGCAGGTCCCCCACAGATACGCAGTATTTT. The chain joins TRBV19 to TRBJ2-3; D may be TRBD2 (5 bases). Germline CDR1 reads LNHDA; CDR2 reads SQIVND (reference sequence). The CDR3 runs to 17 residues. The V end was cut by 5 bases, the J end by 2 bases, with 20 bases between.

In its sample, this clone was seen a few times. This sequence joins TRBV28 and TRBJ1-1; 10 bases are shared with TRBD1. The germline V gene encodes CDR1 MDHEN and CDR2 SYDVKM. This CDR3 region has 12 residues. Unmatched junction bases numbered 5, after V lost 6 bases and J lost 10 bases. CDR3 sequence (DNA): TGTGCCAGCAGACAGGGACAGGGGAGAGCTTTCTTT. Its translation: CASRQGQGRAFF. Variable domain in full (rest from reference TRBV28 and TRBJ1-1): DVKVTQSSRYLVKRTGEKVFLECVQDMDHENMFWYRQDPGLGLRLIYFSYDVKMKEKGDIPEGYSVSREKKERFSLILESASTNQTSMYLCASRQGQGRAFFGQGTRLTVV.

The chain has TRBV10-3 and TRBJ2-1; D may correspond to TRBD1 or TRBD2 (5 bases each). Germline assignment: CDR1 ENHRY and CDR2 SYGVKD. V gave up 0 bases and J gave up 1 base, with 13 bases separating them. The CDR3 runs 17 residues. The CDR3 region has the DNA TGTGCCATCAGTGAGTCGAAGGGGACGAGGTCCTACAATGAGCAGTTCTTC. This gives the protein CAISESKGTRSYNEQFF.